This T cell receptor (beta chain) was captured by sequencing in a study of T cells in Graves' hyperthyroidism and ophthalmopathy. Amplified regions were TCR beta CDR3 sequences from RNA transcripts. The TCR CDR3 was amplified in a first-round RT-PCR using the HTBI primer set. TCRdb itself ran the multiplex PCR reads through MiXCR, one entry per CDR3 protein. This sample yields more than 500,000 distinct CDR3 sequences, of which 15% to 20% are seen a single time; less than 4.5% belongs to the top ten. This clonotype was observed at least ten times. Sample: blood. This TCR was recovered from a woman in her 30s with Graves' hyperthyroidism.

CDR3 sequence: CATSSSPNYGYTF. DNA of the CDR3: TGTGCCACCTCGTCCTCGCCTAACTATGGCTACACCTTC. The rearrangement uses TRBV2 and TRBJ1-2; D is undetermined. The CDR3 spans 13 residues. CDR1 is SNHLY and CDR2 is FYNNEI in the germline V gene. Trimming removed 10 bases at V and 0 bases at J, with 12 bases between.